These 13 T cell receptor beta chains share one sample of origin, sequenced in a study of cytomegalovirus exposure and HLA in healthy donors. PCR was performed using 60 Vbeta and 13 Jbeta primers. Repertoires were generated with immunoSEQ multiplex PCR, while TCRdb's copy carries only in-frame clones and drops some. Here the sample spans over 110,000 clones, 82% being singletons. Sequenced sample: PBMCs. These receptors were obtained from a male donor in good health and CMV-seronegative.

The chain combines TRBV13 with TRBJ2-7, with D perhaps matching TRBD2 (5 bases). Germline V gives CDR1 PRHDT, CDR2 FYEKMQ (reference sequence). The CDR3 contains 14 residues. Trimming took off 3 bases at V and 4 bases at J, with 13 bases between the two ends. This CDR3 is CASSLRLSYYEQYF. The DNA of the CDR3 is TGTGCCAGCAGCTTGAGACTAAGCTATTACGAGCAGTACTTC.

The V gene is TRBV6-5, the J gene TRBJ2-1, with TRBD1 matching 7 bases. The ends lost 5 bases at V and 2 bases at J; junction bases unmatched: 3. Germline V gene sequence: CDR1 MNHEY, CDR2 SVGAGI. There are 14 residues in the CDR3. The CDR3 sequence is CASSKTGPYNEQFF. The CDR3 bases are TGTGCCAGCAGTAAGACAGGGCCCTACAATGAGCAGTTCTTC.

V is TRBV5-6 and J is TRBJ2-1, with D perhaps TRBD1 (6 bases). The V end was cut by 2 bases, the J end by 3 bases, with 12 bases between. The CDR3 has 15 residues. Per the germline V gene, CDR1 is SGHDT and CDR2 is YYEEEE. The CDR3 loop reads CASSLVDRYYNEQFF. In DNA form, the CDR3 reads TGTGCCAGCAGCTTAGTGGACAGATACTACAATGAGCAGTTCTTC.

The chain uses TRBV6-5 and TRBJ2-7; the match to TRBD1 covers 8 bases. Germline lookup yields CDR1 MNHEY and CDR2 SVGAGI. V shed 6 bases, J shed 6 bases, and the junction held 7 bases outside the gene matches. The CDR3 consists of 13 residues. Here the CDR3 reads CASRNQGASEQYF. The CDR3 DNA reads TGTGCCAGCAGGAACCAGGGGGCGTCCGAGCAGTACTTC.

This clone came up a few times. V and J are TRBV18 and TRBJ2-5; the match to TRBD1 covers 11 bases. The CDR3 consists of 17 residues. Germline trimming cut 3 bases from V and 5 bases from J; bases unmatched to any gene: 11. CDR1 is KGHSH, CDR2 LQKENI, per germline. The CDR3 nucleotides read TGTGCCAGCTCACCGAATCAAGCCGGGACAGGGGGTGAGACCCAGTACTTC. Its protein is CASSPNQAGTGGETQYF.

The CDR3 spells CASGGLRAIQYF. DNA for the CDR3: TGTGCCAGCGGGGGACTCAGGGCCATTCAGTACTTC. The rearrangement joins TRBV6-1 to TRBJ2-4, with D possibly matching TRBD2 (6 bases). Germline CDR1 and CDR2: MNHNS and SASEGT. This CDR3 comprises 12 residues. Trimming cost V 8 bases and J 9 bases, with 14 bases left between them.

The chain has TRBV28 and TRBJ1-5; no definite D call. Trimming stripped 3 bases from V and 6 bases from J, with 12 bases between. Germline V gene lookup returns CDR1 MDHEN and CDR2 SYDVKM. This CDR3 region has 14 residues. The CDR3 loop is CASSLKHRGQPQHF. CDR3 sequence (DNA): TGTGCCAGCAGTTTGAAACATCGTGGTCAGCCCCAGCATTTT.

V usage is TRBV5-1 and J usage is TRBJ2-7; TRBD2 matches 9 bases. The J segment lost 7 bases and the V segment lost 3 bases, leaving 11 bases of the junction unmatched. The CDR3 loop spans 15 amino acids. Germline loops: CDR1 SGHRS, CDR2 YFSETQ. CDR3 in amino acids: CASSSGTSFTGEQYF. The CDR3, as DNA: TGCGCCAGCAGCTCGGGGACTAGCTTCACGGGGGAGCAGTACTTC.

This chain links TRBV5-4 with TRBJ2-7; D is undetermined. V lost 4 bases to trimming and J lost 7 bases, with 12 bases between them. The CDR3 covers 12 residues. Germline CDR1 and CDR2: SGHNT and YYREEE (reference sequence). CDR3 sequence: CASSHPTEEQYF. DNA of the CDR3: TGTGCCAGCAGCCACCCTACAGAAGAGCAGTACTTC.

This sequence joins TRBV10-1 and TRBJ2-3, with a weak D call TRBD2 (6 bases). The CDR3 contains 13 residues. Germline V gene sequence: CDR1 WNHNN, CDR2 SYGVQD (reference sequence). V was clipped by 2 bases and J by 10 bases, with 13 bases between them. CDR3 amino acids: CASSEVVADPQYF. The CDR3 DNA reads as TGCGCCAGCAGTGAGGTGGTAGCGGATCCGCAGTATTTT.

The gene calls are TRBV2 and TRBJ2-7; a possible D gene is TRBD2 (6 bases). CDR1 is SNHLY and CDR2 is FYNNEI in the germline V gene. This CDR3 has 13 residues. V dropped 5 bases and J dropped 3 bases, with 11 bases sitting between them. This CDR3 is CASSSTGVYEQYF. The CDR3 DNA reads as TGTGCCAGCAGTAGCACGGGAGTCTACGAGCAGTACTTC.

The CDR3 is CASSASGVTDTQYF. In nucleotides, the CDR3 is TGTGCCAGCAGCGCAAGCGGGGTCACAGATACGCAGTATTTT. The V and J genes are TRBV9 and TRBJ2-3, with 7 positions matching TRBD2. Germline CDR1 is SGDLS and CDR2 is YYNGEE. Unmatched junction bases numbered 3, after V lost 3 bases and J lost 2 bases. This CDR3 is 14 amino acids long.

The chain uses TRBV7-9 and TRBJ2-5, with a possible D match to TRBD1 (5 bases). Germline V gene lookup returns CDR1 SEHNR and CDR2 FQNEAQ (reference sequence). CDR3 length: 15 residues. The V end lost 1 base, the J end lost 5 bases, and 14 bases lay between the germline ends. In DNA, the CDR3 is TGTGCCAGCAGCTTAGACCACTACAGGATTGAGACCCAGTACTTC. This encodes CASSLDHYRIETQYF.